These T cell receptor beta chains were read from a single sample in a study of T cell responses to AZD1222 COVID-19 vaccine. Repertoires were generated with immunoSEQ multiplex PCR, while TCRdb's copy carries only in-frame clones and drops some. This sample has more than 95,000 clones, with about 88% found just once. Source: peripheral blood, taken on day 0 of AZD1222 vaccination. The receptor source for this set is an adult in good health. Both conserved end residues are part of each CDR3. A D gene is named only where the DNA matches it firmly. Clone size is stated in some rows and not others, as once, few, many or a class when expanded.

V gene	J gene	D gene	clone size	CDR3 DNA	CDR3 protein
TRBV6-1	TRBJ1-5	NA	NA	TGTGCCAGCAGTGAAGTATCGGGGAGCCTAAATCAGCCCCAGCATTTT	CASSEVSGSLNQPQHF
TRBV30	TRBJ2-7	NA	NA	TGTGCCTGGAGCAAAACAGGGCTTGCCTACGAGCAGTACTTC	CAWSKTGLAYEQYF
TRBV11-1	TRBJ1-1	NA	NA	TGTGCCAGCAGCACAGACCGGGAACTCACTGAAGCTTTCTTT	CASSTDRELTEAFF
TRBV7-3	TRBJ2-1	NA	NA	TGTGCCAGCAGCATATATGGGGGGAACAATGAGCAGTTCTTC	CASSIYGGNNEQFF
TRBV10-3	TRBJ2-3	NA	NA	TGTGCCATCAGGTGGGGGAGCACAGATACGCAGTATTTT	CAIRWGSTDTQYF
TRBV11-1	TRBJ2-5	TRBD2	NA	TGTGCCAGCAGCTCTATCGTGGGGGGGGAGAAGACCCAGTACTTC	CASSSIVGGEKTQYF
TRBV6-1	TRBJ1-2	TRBD1	NA	TGTGCCAGCAGTGAAGCCCCTGGGACAGGGGGCGTTAACTATGGCTACACCTTC	CASSEAPGTGGVNYGYTF
TRBV9	TRBJ2-2	TRBD1	NA	TGTGCCAGCAGCCCCCACCAGGGGGCGGACACCGGGGAGCTGTTTTTT	CASSPHQGADTGELFF
TRBV11-2	TRBJ1-2	NA	NA	TGTGCCAGCAGCTTGGGGTCAGGAGTTGTCTATGGCTACACCTTC	CASSLGSGVVYGYTF
TRBV4-1	TRBJ1-2	NA	NA	TGCGCCAGCAGCCAGAACCGACAGGCGGACTATGGCTACACCTTC	CASSQNRQADYGYTF
TRBV7-9	TRBJ1-5	TRBD1	NA	TGTGCCAGCAGCCGAACAGGGGCGCTCAATCAGCCCCAGCATTTT	CASSRTGALNQPQHF
TRBV10-1	TRBJ1-1	TRBD1	few	TGCGCCAGCAGCGACGACAGGGCTACTGAAGCTTTCTTT	CASSDDRATEAFF
TRBV7-7	TRBJ2-1	NA	NA	TGTGCCAGCAGCTTATTTCTCCTCAGCTCCTACAATGAGCAGTTCTTC	CASSLFLLSSYNEQFF
TRBV12-3/TRBV12-4	TRBJ1-2	NA	NA	TGTGCCAGCAGTTCCGACAGCTACTATGGCTACACCTTC	CASSSDSYYGYTF
TRBV7-2	TRBJ2-7	TRBD2	once	TGTGCCAGCAGCGAGGAGAGCGGGGGTGCCTCCGAGCAGTACTTC	CASSEESGGASEQYF